These 23 T cell receptor beta chains share one sample of origin, sequenced in a study of T-cell reconstitution after alpha-beta-depleted transplantation in children. Unique molecular identifiers were used in preparing the TCRbeta library. Using its own MiXCR run on the PCR reads, TCRdb lists one record per CDR3 protein. The sample includes more than 500,000 distinct CDR3 sequences, over 9.5% of them seen just once. Sequenced here: PBMCs, mostly from graft donor cells, sampled 180 days after TCRalphabeta/CD19-depleted stem cell transplant. The receptors come from a female patient aged 2 to 10 who had a stem cell transplant for aplastic anemia, so the T cells may come from the graft donor.

The V call is TRBV28, the J call TRBJ2-3; 13 nucleotides align to TRBD2. Looked up from germline, CDR1 is MDHEN and CDR2 is SYDVKM. The trim removed 6 bases at V and 7 bases at J, leaving 7 bases unmatched. The CDR3 has 15 residues. CDR3 sequence reads: CASSLTSGGANTQYF. The CDR3, as DNA: TGTGCCAGCAGCTTAACTAGCGGGGGGGCAAATACGCAGTATTTT.

This clonotype showed up just a few times. CDR3 loop: CASMTSTDTQYF. The CDR3 nucleotides read TGTGCCAGCATGACCAGCACAGATACGCAGTATTTT. The gene calls are TRBV28 and TRBJ2-3; no clear D gene. Trimming cost V 7 bases and J 0 bases, with 5 bases left between them. The CDR3 is made up of 12 amino acids. Looked up from germline, CDR1 is MDHEN and CDR2 is SYDVKM.

J is TRBJ2-3 and V is TRBV5-4, with 11 positions matching TRBD2. The V gene's germline CDR1 is SGHNT and CDR2 YYREEE (reference sequence). The CDR3 totals 16 residues. V lost 4 bases to trimming and J lost 2 bases; unmatched junction nucleotides: 6. DNA of the CDR3: TGTGCCAGCAGCAACAAACTAGCGGGGGACACAGATACGCAGTATTTT. Translation gives CASSNKLAGDTDTQYF.

In its sample, this clonotype was seen many times. The rearrangement links TRBV12-3 or TRBV12-4 to TRBJ1-2; D gene unclear. The V end was cut by 3 bases, the J end by 4 bases, with 6 bases between. The CDR3 totals 12 residues. CDR3 coding DNA: TGTGCCAGCAGTTTCGGGGTCTATGGCTACACCTTC. Translation gives CASSFGVYGYTF.

V gene TRBV4-3 combines with J gene TRBJ1-3; D not resolved. Germline assignment: CDR1 LGHNA and CDR2 YSLEER. V shed 0 bases and J shed 4 bases, with 10 bases lying between them. This CDR3 region has 15 residues. CDR3 residues: CASSQESGIGNTIYF. Written as DNA, the CDR3 is TGCGCCAGCAGCCAAGAATCCGGGATAGGAAACACCATATATTTT.

This clonotype has a handful of counts. The rearrangement joins TRBV29-1 to TRBJ1-4; D not resolved. This CDR3 spans 15 amino acids. Germline V gene data show CDR1 as SQVTM and CDR2 as ANQGSEA. V lost 3 bases, J lost 1 base, and 12 bases lay in between. CDR3 in amino acids: CSVERPAVTNEKLFF. CDR3 coding DNA: TGCAGCGTTGAGCGCCCGGCAGTAACTAATGAAAAACTGTTTTTT. Looking up the rest from reference TRBV29-1 and TRBJ1-4 gives the full variable domain: SAVISQKPSRDICQRGTSLTIQCQVDSQVTMMFWYRQQPGQSLTLIATANQGSEATYESGFVIDKFPISRPNLTFSTLTVSNMSPEDSSIYLCSVERPAVTNEKLFFGSGTQLSVL.

This clonotype showed up just a few times. The chain employs TRBV28 and TRBJ1-5, with 9 bases that match TRBD1. The CDR3 is 14 residues long. From germline, CDR1 is MDHEN and CDR2 SYDVKM. V lost 6 bases and J lost 10; bases outside the gene matches: 10. The chain's CDR3 is CASRYPGQGFPQHF. The CDR3 coding sequence is TGTGCCAGCAGGTACCCGGGACAGGGTTTTCCCCAGCATTTT.

V is TRBV7-2 and J is TRBJ1-6; D not certain. This CDR3 has 15 amino acids. Trimming removed 4 bases at V and 7 bases at J, with 14 bases between. Germline loops: CDR1 SGHTA, CDR2 FQGNSA. CDR3 bases: TGTGCCAGCAGCTCTTCGCGGAGATCCAATTCACCCCTCCACTTT. Protein product: CASSSSRRSNSPLHF.

Many counts were recorded for this clonotype. CDR3 sequence: CASSLGVGTEAFF. In nucleotides, the CDR3 is TGTGCCAGCAGTTTGGGGGTTGGAACTGAAGCTTTCTTT. The chain employs TRBV12-3 or TRBV12-4 and TRBJ1-1, with a weak D call TRBD1 (5 bases). The germline V and J ends were trimmed by 3 bases and 5 bases, with 10 bases remaining between them. The CDR3 contains 13 residues.

This clonotype was counted ten times or more. The chain uses TRBV29-1 and TRBJ2-1; 9 nucleotides agree with TRBD1. The CDR3 is 13 amino acids. V trimming: 4 bases; J trimming: 11 bases; junction bases outside the gene matches: 9. From germline, CDR1 is SQVTM and CDR2 ANQGSEA. CDR3 in DNA: TGCAGCGTTGGCGTAGACAGGGGGAGCCAGCAGTTCTTC. Protein: CSVGVDRGSQQFF.

This chain connects TRBV12-3 or TRBV12-4 to TRBJ1-3, with D possibly TRBD1 on 5 matching bases. The V and J ends lost 3 bases and 7 bases respectively, with 7 bases between them. There are 12 residues in the CDR3. CDR3 DNA: TGTGCCAGCAGTTTCCACAGGAACACCATATATTTT. It specifies CASSFHRNTIYF.

V and J are TRBV7-2 and TRBJ2-1, with a weak D call TRBD1 (5 bases). The CDR3 totals 15 residues. V gave up 3 bases and J gave up 9 bases, with 18 bases separating them. CDR1 and CDR2 from the germline V gene are SGHTA and FQGNSA. In DNA, the CDR3 is TGTGCCAGCAGCTTGAACGGACACCACCTCAGTGAGCAGTTCTTC. This codes for CASSLNGHHLSEQFF.

This clonotype has a count of ten or more. The CDR3 loop reads CASSDGRKSTDTQYF. CDR3 bases: TGCGCCAGCAGCGACGGACGGAAGAGCACAGATACGCAGTATTTT. V usage is TRBV4-3 and J usage is TRBJ2-3, with D unclear. V gave up 5 bases and J gave up 0 bases, with 12 bases separating them. The germline CDR1 and CDR2 sequences are LGHNA and YSLEER. CDR3 length: 15 residues.

The rearrangement links TRBV13 to TRBJ2-7, with D tentatively TRBD2 (6 bases). This CDR3 has 17 amino acids. Germline-derived CDR1 and CDR2 are PRHDT and FYEKMQ (reference sequence). Trimming shortened V by 4 bases and J by 0 bases, and 19 bases separated the two germline ends. CDR3 residues: CASSSPRSLASSYEQYF. The CDR3 DNA sequence: TGTGCCAGCAGCTCCCCCCGGTCGCTAGCGAGCTCCTACGAGCAGTACTTC.

The table lists this clonotype with a few counts. J is TRBJ2-7 and V is TRBV6-5; 13 bases agree with TRBD2. V shed 3 bases, J shed 4 bases, and the junction held 6 bases outside the gene matches. Germline V gene sequence: CDR1 MNHEY, CDR2 SVGAGI. CDR3 size: 16 residues. Here the CDR3 reads CASSYPQLAGGYEQYF. CDR3 DNA sequence: TGTGCCAGCAGTTATCCCCAACTAGCGGGAGGGTACGAGCAGTACTTC.

The chain recombines TRBV7-2 with TRBJ2-7; weak D call: TRBD2 (6 bases). The germline V and J ends were trimmed by 5 bases and 2 bases, with 19 bases remaining between them. This CDR3 has 16 residues. Looked up from germline, CDR1 is SGHTA and CDR2 is FQGNSA. For the CDR3, the DNA is TGTGCCAGCAGCCCACGCCCCCGGGACTTGCCCTACGAGCAGTACTTC. Its translation: CASSPRPRDLPYEQYF.

A few counts support this clonotype. This CDR3 is CSVEDQGREAFF. The CDR3 nucleotides are TGCAGCGTTGAAGATCAGGGCAGGGAAGCTTTCTTT. The chain uses TRBV29-1 and TRBJ1-1, with D possibly being TRBD1 (5 bases). The CDR3 length is 12 residues. CDR1 and CDR2 from the germline V gene are SQVTM and ANQGSEA. V gave up 0 bases and J gave up 8 bases, with 10 bases separating them.

This clonotype was seen at least ten times. This chain uses TRBV7-8 with TRBJ2-4; D unclear. Trimming cost V 1 base and J 5 bases, with 3 bases left between them. Germline V gives CDR1 SGHVS, CDR2 FQNEAQ. The CDR3 totals 12 residues. CDR3 sequence reads: CASSLVENIQYF. The CDR3, as DNA: TGTGCCAGCAGCTTAGTTGAAAACATTCAGTACTTC.

This clonotype was seen only a few times. The chain employs TRBV12-3 or TRBV12-4 and TRBJ2-1, with a weak D call TRBD2 (5 bases). This CDR3 has 18 residues. V lost 1 base to trimming and J lost 10 bases, with 26 bases between them. CDR3 in amino acids: CASSLVRIAASPNGEQFF. In DNA, the CDR3 is TGTGCCAGCAGTTTAGTAAGGATCGCGGCTAGCCCCAACGGGGAGCAGTTCTTC.

This clonotype has just a few counts. The V gene is TRBV28, the J gene TRBJ2-7; 10 nucleotides line up with TRBD2. Germline assignment: CDR1 MDHEN and CDR2 SYDVKM. V shed 3 bases and J 0 bases; nucleotides not matched to a gene: 11. The CDR3 has 18 amino acids. The chain's CDR3 is CASSFFIEGTSDSYEQYF. The CDR3 bases are TGTGCCAGCAGTTTTTTTATTGAGGGGACTAGCGACTCCTACGAGCAGTACTTC.

The J gene is TRBJ2-1, the V gene TRBV11-3; 10 bases match TRBD1. Germline V gene sequence: CDR1 SGHNT, CDR2 YENEEA. V was pared by 5 bases and J by 2 bases, with 6 bases of the junction left unmatched. CDR3 length: 16 residues. The CDR3 nucleotides are TGTGCCAGCAGCCTTCCGGGGACAGGGGCCTACAATGAGCAGTTCTTC. Translated, it gives CASSLPGTGAYNEQFF.

The table lists this clonotype with a few counts. The CDR3: CASSQDARRGGYTF. The CDR3 nucleotides are TGTGCCAGCAGCCAAGATGCGCGCCGCGGGGGCTACACCTTC. This chain links TRBV3-1 with TRBJ1-2; unclear D gene. This CDR3 comprises 14 residues. Trimming removed 0 bases at V and 8 bases at J, with 13 bases between. Germline V lookup: CDR1 LGHDT, CDR2 YNNKEL (reference sequence).

The chain joins TRBV6-1 to TRBJ2-6; no firm D call. Trimming took off 6 bases at V and 0 bases at J, with 12 bases between the two ends. Germline V gene sequence: CDR1 MNHNS, CDR2 SASEGT. The CDR3 runs 16 residues. The chain's CDR3 is CASRGRTISGANVLTF. DNA for the CDR3: TGTGCCAGCAGAGGACGGACCATCTCTGGGGCCAACGTCCTGACTTTC.